A single sample is the source of the 7 T cell receptor beta chains below, sequenced in a study of identical twins. TCRdb redid the calling of the 5' RACE reads with MiXCR, one entry per CDR3 protein. The data contain over 500,000 distinct CDR3 sequences, 22% of them singletons. These data are also associated with another study on T cells expressing NK-cell markers.

The sequencing input was CD4+ T cells sorted from blood. All receptors derive from a woman younger than 35 in good health.

CDR3 nucleotides: TGTGCCAGCACCCCAAGCGGGGCCAACGTCCTGACTTTC. Translating it yields CASTPSGANVLTF. V is TRBV6-1 and J is TRBJ2-6; D gene uncertain. V was cut by 7 bases and J by 4 bases, with 8 bases left in between. CDR1 MNHNS and CDR2 SASEGT come from the germline V gene. The CDR3 spans 13 residues.

In its sample, this clonotype was seen a few times. The chain carries TRBV6-6 and TRBJ2-2; D not certain. There are 13 residues in the CDR3. The V end was cut by 7 bases, the J end by 4 bases, with 10 bases between. Germline V lookup: CDR1 MNHNY, CDR2 SVGAGI (reference sequence). DNA for the CDR3: TGTGCCAGCATTCCCTTTGGCACCGGGGAGCTGTTTTTT. This encodes CASIPFGTGELFF.

The chain carries TRBV2 and TRBJ1-1; the D is unclear. Germline V lookup: CDR1 SNHLY, CDR2 FYNNEI. CDR3 size: 13 residues. V was cut by 5 bases and J by 5 bases, with 12 bases left in between. The CDR3 is CASSKDGGTEAFF. For the CDR3, the DNA is TGTGCCAGCAGTAAGGACGGTGGAACTGAAGCTTTCTTT. The complete variable domain, with remaining parts taken from reference TRBV2 and TRBJ1-1, reads EPEVTQTPSHQVTQMGQEVILRCVPISNHLYFYWYRQILGQKVEFLVSFYNNEISEKSEIFDDQFSVERPDGSNFTLKIRSTKLEDSAMYFCASSKDGGTEAFFGQGTRLTVV.

This clonotype has a count of ten or more. The CDR3 bases are TGCGCCAGCAGCTTTGGGGCATACAATGAGCAGTTCTTC. The encoded protein is CASSFGAYNEQFF. The J gene is TRBJ2-1, the V gene TRBV5-1; D is perhaps TRBD1 (5 bases). The germline V and J ends were trimmed by 2 bases and 4 bases, with 7 bases remaining between them. The CDR3 totals 13 residues. Germline CDR1 reads SGHRS; CDR2 reads YFSETQ.

This clonotype was detected only a few times. This chain joins TRBV5-1 and TRBJ2-3; the D is unclear. Germline CDR1 reads SGHRS; CDR2 reads YFSETQ. The CDR3 contains 14 residues. Trimming removed 5 bases from V and 6 bases from J, with 16 bases in between. CDR3 coding DNA: TGCGCCAGCAGTCGAACCCCTTCTGGGGATACGCAGTATTTT. Its protein product is CASSRTPSGDTQYF.

The chain links TRBV20-1 to TRBJ2-4, with unresolved D. The CDR3 covers 14 residues. Between the trimmed V and J ends, which lost 3 bases and 1 base, there was a span of 10 bases. Germline CDR1 is DFQATT and CDR2 is SNEGSKA (reference sequence). CDR3 sequence reads: CSARIAAAKNIQYF. CDR3 nucleotides: TGCAGTGCTAGGATCGCGGCGGCCAAAAACATTCAGTACTTC.

The chain has TRBV5-5 and TRBJ2-1; 7 bases map to TRBD2. The CDR3 is 15 amino acids. V shed 2 bases and J 5 bases; nucleotides not matched to a gene: 7. Germline CDR1 SGHKS, CDR2 YYEKEE (reference sequence). CDR3 residues: CASSFLPGGHNEQFF. The CDR3 region has the DNA TGTGCCAGCAGCTTCCTCCCGGGAGGCCACAATGAGCAGTTCTTC.